The clone carrying this TCR beta chain has just a few counts. Its specificity is unknown. Via MiXCR, TCRdb re-called the RT-PCR reads, giving one row per CDR3 protein. The table shows about 570,000 distinct CDR3 sequences, with about 11% occurring only once. V was pared by 5 bases and J by 5 bases, with 16 bases between. Germline V gene lookup returns CDR1 SQVTM and CDR2 ANQGSEA. The CDR3 is made up of 14 amino acids. The sample originates from a study of response to subunit inactivated influenza vaccine. Regarding the study as a whole: T cells newly recruited by each seasonal influenza vaccination are few, the authors suggested.

Sample: PBMCs from blood, taken on the day of vaccination. This sequence joins TRBV29-1 and TRBJ1-5; weak D call: TRBD1 (6 bases). This TCR was recovered from a man in his fifties or sixties who received an inactivated influenza vaccine. The CDR3 DNA reads TGCAGCGTTTCATTCTTACAGGGTGATCAGCCCCAGCATTTT. Its protein product is CSVSFLQGDQPQHF.